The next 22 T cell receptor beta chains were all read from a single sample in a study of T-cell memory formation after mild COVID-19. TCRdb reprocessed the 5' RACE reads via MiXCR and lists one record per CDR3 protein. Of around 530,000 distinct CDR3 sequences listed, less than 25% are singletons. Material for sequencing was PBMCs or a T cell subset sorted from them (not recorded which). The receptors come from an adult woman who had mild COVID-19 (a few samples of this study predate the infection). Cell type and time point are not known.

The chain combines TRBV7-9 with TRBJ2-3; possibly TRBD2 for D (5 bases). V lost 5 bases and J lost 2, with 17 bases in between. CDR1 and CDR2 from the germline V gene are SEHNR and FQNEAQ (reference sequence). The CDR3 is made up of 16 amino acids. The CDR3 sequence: CASSQRDGVPTDTQYF. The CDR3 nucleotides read TGTGCCAGCAGCCAAAGAGACGGGGTCCCCACAGATACGCAGTATTTT.

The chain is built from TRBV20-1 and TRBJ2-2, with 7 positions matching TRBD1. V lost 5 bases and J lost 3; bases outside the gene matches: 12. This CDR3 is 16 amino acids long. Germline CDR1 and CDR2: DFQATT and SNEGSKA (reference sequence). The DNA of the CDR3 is TGCAGTGCTCAAACCTCGACAGGGCCGGACACCGGGGAGCTGTTTTTT. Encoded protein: CSAQTSTGPDTGELFF.

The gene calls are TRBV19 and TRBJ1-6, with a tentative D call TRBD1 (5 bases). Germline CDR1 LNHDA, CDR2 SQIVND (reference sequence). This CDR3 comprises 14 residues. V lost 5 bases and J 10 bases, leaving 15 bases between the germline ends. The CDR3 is CASSSYGGNSPLHF. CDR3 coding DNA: TGTGCCAGTAGTTCATACGGGGGGAACTCACCCCTCCACTTT.

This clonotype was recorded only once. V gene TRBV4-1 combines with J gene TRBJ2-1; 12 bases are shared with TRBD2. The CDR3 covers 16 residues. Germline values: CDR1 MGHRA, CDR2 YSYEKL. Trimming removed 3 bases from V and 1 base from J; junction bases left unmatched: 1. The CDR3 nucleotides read TGCGCCAGCAGCCAGACTAGCGGGAGATCCTACAATGAGCAGTTCTTC. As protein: CASSQTSGRSYNEQFF.

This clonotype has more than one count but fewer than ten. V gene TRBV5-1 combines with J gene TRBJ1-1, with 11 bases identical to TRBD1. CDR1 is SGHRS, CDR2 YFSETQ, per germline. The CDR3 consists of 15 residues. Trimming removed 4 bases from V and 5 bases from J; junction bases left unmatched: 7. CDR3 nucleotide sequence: TGCGCCAGCAGCGTCGGACAGGGGGCTGGGACTGAAGCTTTCTTT. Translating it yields CASSVGQGAGTEAFF.

CDR3 nucleotides: TGTGCCAGCAGTCCCAGGACTAGAGGGAATGAGCAGTTCTTC. It yields the protein CASSPRTRGNEQFF. J is TRBJ2-1 and V is TRBV27, with TRBD2 identical over 7 bases. CDR3 size: 14 residues. Germline CDR1 MNHEY, CDR2 SMNVEV (reference sequence). V was pared by 5 bases and J by 7 bases, with 8 bases of the junction left unmatched.

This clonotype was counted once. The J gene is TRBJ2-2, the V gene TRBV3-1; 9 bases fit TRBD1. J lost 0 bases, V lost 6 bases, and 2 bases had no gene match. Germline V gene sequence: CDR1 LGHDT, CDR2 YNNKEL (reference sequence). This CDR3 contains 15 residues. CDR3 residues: CASRQGAANTGELFF. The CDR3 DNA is TGTGCCAGCAGACAGGGGGCCGCGAACACCGGGGAGCTGTTTTTT.

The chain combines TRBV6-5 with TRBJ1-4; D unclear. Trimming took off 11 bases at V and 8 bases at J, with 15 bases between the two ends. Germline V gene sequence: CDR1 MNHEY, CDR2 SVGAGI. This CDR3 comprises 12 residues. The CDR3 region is CAVGRREEKLFF. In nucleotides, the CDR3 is TGTGCCGTAGGGAGGAGGGAGGAAAAACTGTTTTTT.

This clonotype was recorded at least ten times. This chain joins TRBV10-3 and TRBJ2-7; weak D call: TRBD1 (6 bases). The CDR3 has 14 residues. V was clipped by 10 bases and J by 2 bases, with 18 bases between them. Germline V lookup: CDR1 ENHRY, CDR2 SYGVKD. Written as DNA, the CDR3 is TGTGCCACCAGGGACACAGGTACCCCCTACGAGCAGTACTTC. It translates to CATRDTGTPYEQYF.

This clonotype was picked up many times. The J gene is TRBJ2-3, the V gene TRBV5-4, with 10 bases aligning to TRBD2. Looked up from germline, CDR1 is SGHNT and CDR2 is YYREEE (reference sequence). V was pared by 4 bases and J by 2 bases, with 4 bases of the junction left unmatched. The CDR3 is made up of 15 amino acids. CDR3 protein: CASSPTSGLTDTQYF. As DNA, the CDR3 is TGTGCCAGCAGCCCGACTAGCGGGCTCACAGATACGCAGTATTTT.

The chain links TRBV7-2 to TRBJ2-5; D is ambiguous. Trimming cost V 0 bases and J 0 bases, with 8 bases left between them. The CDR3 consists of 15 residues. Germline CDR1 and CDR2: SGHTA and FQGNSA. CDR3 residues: CASSLATSYQETQYF. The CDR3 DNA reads TGTGCCAGCAGCTTAGCAACGTCGTACCAAGAGACCCAGTACTTC.

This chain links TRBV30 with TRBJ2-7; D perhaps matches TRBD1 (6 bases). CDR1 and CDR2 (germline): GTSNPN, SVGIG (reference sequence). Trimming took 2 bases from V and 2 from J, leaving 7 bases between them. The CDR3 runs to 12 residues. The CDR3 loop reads CAWSRTAYEQYF. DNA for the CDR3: TGTGCCTGGAGTAGGACAGCCTACGAGCAGTACTTC.

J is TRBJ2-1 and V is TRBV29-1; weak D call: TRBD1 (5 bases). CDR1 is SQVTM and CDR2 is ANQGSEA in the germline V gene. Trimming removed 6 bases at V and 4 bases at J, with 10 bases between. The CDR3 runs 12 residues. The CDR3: CSVSQGYNEQFF. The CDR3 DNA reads TGCAGCGTCTCTCAGGGATACAATGAGCAGTTCTTC.

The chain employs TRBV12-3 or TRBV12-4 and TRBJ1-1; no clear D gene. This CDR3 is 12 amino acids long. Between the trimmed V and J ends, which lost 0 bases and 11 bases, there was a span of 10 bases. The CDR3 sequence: CASSLAPNSAFF. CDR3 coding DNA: TGTGCCAGCAGTTTAGCGCCAAATTCTGCTTTCTTT.

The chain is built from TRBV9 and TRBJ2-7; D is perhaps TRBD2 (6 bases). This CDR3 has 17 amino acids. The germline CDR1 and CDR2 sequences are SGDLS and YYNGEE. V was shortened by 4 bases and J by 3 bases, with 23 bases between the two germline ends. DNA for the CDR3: TGTGCCAGCAGCCCTCATTCCGGGACCGGAGGGCTCTACGAGCAGTACTTC. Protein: CASSPHSGTGGLYEQYF.

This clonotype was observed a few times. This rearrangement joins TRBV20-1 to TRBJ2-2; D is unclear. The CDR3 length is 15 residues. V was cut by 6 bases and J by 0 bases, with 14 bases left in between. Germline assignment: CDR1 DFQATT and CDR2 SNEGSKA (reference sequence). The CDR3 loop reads CSARKTFSNTGELFF. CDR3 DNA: TGCAGTGCAAGAAAGACATTCTCGAACACCGGGGAGCTGTTTTTT.

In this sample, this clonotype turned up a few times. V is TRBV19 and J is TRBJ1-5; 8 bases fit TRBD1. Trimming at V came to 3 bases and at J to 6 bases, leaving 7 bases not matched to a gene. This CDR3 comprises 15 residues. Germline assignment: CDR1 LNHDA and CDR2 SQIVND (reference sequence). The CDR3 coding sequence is TGTGCCAGTAGTATCCCGTGGACAGGGCTTCAGCCCCAGCATTTT. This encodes CASSIPWTGLQPQHF.

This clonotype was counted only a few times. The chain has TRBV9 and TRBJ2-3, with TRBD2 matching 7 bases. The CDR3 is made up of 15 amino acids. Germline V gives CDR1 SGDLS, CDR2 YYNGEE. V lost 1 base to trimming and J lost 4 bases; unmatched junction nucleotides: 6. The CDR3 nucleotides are TGTGCCAGCAGCGTACAAGGGACTATGGCAGATACGCAGTATTTT. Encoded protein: CASSVQGTMADTQYF.

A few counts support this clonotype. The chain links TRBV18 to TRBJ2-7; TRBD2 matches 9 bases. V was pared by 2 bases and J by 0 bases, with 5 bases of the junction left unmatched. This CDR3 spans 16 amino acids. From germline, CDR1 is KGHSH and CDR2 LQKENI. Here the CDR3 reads CASSPENSGSSYEQYF. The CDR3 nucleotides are TGTGCCAGCTCACCAGAGAATAGCGGGAGCTCCTACGAGCAGTACTTC.

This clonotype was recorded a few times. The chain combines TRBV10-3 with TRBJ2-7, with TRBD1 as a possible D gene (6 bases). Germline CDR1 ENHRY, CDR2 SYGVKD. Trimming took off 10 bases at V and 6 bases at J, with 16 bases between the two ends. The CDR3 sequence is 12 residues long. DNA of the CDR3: TGTGCCACCGTCGAGGGGGTGGGCGAGCAGTACTTC. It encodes CATVEGVGEQYF.

The CDR3 spells CASSLASPWGGVSTDTQYF. The CDR3 nucleotides read TGTGCCAGCAGTTTAGCCTCCCCCTGGGGCGGGGTAAGCACAGATACGCAGTATTTT. This chain connects TRBV12-3 or TRBV12-4 to TRBJ2-3, with D tentatively TRBD2 (6 bases). CDR3 length: 19 residues. The V end was cut by 0 bases, the J end by 0 bases, with 19 bases between.

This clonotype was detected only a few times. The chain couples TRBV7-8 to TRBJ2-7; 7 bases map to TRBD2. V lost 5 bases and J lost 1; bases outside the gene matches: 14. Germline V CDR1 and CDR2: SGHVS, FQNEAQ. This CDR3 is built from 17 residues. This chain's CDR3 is CASSPQPWGGTSYEQYF. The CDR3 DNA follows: TGTGCCAGCAGCCCCCAACCCTGGGGGGGGACTTCCTACGAGCAGTACTTC.